This T cell receptor beta chain was identified in a study of blood T cell repertoires in COVID-19. Study-wide background: T cells, B-cell-depleted T cells, or PBMCs provided the cDNA or gDNA that served as material.

Per the original data handling: Quantification of nucleated cells was approximated via reference gene primer amplification. Only in-frame clones appear in the TCRdb table, and some are missing; sequencing was by immunoSEQ multiplex PCR. The V and J calls and clone size are taken from that table; D and trimming were inferred from the DNA. The data contain hundreds of thousands of clones, 88% of them seen just once; the ten biggest clones take up under 1.5%. V lost 1 base, J lost 4 bases, and 13 bases lay in between. This CDR3 is 15 amino acids long. The V gene's germline CDR1 is MNHNS and CDR2 SASEGT.

The rearrangement joins TRBV6-1 to TRBJ1-2; the D gene is possibly TRBD1 (6 bases). The clonotype originates from an elderly man with acute or convalescent COVID-19. Sequencing was performed on peripheral blood. The CDR3 DNA is TGTGCCAGCAGTGAAGGGACAGTCCCGTCCTATGGCTACACCTTC. This encodes CASSEGTVPSYGYTF.